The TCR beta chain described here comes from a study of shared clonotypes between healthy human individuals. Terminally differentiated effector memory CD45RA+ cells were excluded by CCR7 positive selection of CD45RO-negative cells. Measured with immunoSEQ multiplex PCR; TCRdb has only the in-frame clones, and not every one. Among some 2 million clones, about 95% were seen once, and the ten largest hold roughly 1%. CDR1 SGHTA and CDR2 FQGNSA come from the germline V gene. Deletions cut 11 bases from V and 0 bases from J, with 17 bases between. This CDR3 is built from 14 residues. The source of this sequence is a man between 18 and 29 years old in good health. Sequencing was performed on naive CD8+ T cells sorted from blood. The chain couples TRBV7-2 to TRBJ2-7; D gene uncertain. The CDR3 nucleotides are TGTGCCTGTAGGCAATATCGGAGCTCCTACGAGCAGTACTTC. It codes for CACRQYRSSYEQYF.